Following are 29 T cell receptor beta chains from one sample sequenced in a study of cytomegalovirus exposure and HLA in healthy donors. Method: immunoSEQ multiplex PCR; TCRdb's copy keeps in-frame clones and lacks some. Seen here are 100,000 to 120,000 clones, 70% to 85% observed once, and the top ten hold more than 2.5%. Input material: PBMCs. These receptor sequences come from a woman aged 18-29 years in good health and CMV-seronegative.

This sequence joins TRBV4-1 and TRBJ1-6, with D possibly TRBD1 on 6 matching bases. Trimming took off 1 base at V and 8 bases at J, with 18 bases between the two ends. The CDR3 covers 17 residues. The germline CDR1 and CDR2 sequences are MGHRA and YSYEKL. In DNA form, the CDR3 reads TGCGCCAGCAGCCAAGTACCCTGGCGACAGGATGATTCACCCCTCCACTTT. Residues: CASSQVPWRQDDSPLHF.

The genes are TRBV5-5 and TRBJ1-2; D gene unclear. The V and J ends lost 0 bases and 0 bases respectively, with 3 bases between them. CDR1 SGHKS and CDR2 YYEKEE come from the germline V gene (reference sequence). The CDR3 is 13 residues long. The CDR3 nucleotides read TGTGCCAGCAGCTTGGACACTAACTATGGCTACACCTTC. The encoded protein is CASSLDTNYGYTF.

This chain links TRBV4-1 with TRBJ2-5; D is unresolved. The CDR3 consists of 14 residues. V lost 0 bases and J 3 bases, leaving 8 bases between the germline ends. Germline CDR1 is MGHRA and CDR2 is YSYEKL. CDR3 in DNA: TGCGCCAGCAGCCAAGAGAGGAACGAAGAGACCCAGTACTTC. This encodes CASSQERNEETQYF.

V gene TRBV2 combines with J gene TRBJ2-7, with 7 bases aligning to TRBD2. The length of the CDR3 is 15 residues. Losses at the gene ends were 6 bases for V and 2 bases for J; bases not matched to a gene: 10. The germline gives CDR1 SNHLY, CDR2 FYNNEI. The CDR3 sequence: CASSPLADLPYEQYF. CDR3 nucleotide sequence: TGTGCCAGCAGCCCCCTAGCGGACCTCCCCTACGAGCAGTACTTC.

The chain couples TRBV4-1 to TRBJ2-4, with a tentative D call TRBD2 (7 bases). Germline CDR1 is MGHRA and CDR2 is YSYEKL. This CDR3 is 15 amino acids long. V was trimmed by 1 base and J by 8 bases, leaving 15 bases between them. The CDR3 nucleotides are TGCGCCAGCAGCCAAGTGGGGGGGCGTACAGACATTCAGTACTTC. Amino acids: CASSQVGGRTDIQYF.

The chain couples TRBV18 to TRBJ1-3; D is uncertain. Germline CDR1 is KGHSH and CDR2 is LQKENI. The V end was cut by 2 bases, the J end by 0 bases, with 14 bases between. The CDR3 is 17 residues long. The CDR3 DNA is TGTGCCAGCTCACCATTTAATCTCGTGAGCTCTGGAAACACCATATATTTT. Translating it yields CASSPFNLVSSGNTIYF.

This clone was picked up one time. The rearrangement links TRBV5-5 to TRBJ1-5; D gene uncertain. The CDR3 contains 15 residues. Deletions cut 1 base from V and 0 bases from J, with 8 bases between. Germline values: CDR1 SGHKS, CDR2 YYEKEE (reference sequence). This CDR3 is CASSLSGYSNQPQHF. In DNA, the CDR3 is TGTGCCAGCAGCTTGAGCGGTTATAGCAATCAGCCCCAGCATTTT.

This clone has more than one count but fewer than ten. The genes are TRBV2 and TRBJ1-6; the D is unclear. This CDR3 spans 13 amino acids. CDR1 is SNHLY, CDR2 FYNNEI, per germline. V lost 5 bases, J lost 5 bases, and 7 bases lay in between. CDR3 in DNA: TGTGCCAGCAGTCTACAGAATAATTCACCCCTCCACTTT. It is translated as CASSLQNNSPLHF.

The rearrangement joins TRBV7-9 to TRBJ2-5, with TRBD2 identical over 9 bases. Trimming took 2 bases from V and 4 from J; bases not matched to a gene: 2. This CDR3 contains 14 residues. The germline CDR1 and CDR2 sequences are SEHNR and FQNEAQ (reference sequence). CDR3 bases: TGTGCCAGCAGCTTAAGCGGGGGGTCAGAGACCCAGTACTTC. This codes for CASSLSGGSETQYF.

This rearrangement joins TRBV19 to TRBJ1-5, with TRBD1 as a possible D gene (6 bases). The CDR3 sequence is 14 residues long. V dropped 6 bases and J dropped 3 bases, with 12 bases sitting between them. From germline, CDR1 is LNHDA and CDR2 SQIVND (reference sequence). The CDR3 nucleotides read TGTGCCAGTAGCCTAGGGGGAGTCAATCAGCCCCAGCATTTT. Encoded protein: CASSLGGVNQPQHF.

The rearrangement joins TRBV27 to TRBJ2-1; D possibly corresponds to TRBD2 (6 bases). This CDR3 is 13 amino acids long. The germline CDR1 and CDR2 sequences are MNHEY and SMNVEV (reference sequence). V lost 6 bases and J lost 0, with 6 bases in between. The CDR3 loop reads CASSGGSYNEQFF. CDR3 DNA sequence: TGTGCCAGCAGCGGGGGCTCCTACAATGAGCAGTTCTTC.

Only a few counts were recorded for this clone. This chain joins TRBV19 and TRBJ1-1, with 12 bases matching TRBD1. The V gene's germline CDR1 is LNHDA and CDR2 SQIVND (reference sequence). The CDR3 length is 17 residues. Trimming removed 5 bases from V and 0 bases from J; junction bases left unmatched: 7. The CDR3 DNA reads TGTGCCAGTAGTCCCAGGGGGACAGGGGGCTTGAACACTGAAGCTTTCTTT. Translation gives CASSPRGTGGLNTEAFF.

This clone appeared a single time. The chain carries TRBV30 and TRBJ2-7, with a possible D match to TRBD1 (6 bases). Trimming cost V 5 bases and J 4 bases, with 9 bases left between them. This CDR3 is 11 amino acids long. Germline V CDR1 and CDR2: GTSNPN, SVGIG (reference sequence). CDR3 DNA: TGTGCCTGGGAACAGGGTTACGAGCAGTACTTC. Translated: CAWEQGYEQYF.

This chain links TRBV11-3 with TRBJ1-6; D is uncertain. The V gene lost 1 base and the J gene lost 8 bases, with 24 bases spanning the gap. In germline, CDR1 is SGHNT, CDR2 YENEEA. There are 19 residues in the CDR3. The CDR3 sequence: CASSLVFWARPVEDSPLHF. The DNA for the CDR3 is TGTGCCAGCAGCTTAGTCTTCTGGGCCAGGCCCGTGGAGGATTCACCCCTCCACTTT.

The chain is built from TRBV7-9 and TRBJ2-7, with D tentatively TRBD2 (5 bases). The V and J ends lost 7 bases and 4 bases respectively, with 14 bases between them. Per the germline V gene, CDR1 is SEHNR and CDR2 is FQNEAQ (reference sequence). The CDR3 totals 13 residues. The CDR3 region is CASKNIGEYEQYF. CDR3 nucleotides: TGTGCCAGCAAAAACATCGGGGAGTACGAGCAGTACTTC.

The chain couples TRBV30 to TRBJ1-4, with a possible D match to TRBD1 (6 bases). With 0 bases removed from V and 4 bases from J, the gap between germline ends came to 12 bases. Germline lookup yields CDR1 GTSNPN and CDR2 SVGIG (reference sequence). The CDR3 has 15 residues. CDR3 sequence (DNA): TGTGCCTGGAGTGTTGTGACAGGCGTTAATGAAAAACTGTTTTTT. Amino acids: CAWSVVTGVNEKLFF.

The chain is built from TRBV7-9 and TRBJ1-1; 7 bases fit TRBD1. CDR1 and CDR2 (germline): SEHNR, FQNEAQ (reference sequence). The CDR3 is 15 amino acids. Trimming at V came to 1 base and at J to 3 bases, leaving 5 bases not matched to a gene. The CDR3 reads CASSLGIGQDTEAFF. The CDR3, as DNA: TGTGCCAGCAGCTTAGGAATAGGACAGGACACTGAAGCTTTCTTT.

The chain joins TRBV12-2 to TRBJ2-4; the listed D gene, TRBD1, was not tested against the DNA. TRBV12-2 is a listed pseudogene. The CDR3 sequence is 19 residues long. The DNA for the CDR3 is TGTGCAAGTCGCTTTATGAAATCAGCGACAGAACTAGCCAAAAACATTCAGTACTTC. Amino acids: CASRFMKSATELAKNIQYF.

CDR3 bases: TGTGCCAGCAGTGAAGGGGGGGGGCGTAGGGGCTACACCTTC. Its translation: CASSEGGGRRGYTF. The chain uses TRBV2 and TRBJ1-2; D is possibly TRBD1 (6 bases). The CDR3 has 14 residues. V was pared by 1 base and J by 8 bases, with 14 bases between. Looked up from germline, CDR1 is SNHLY and CDR2 is FYNNEI.

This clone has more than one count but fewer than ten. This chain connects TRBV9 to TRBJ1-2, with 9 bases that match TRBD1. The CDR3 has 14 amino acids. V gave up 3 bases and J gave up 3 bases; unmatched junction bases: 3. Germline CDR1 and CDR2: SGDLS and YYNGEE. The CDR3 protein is CASSGGDRDYGYTF. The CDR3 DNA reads TGTGCCAGCAGCGGGGGGGACAGGGACTATGGCTACACCTTC.

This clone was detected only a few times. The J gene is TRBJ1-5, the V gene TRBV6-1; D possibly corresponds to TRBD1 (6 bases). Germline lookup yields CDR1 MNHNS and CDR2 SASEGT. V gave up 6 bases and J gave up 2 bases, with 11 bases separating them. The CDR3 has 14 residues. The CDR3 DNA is TGTGCCAGCAGAGAGGGACACGGCAATCAGCCCCAGCATTTT. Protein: CASREGHGNQPQHF.

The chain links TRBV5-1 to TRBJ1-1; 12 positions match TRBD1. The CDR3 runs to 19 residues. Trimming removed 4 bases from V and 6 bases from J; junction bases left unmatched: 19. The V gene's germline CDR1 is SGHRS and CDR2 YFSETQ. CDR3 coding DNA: TGCGCCAGCAGCCAAAACGTGGGACAGGGGGCTAACGTCTTTTCTGAAGCTTTCTTT. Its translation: CASSQNVGQGANVFSEAFF.

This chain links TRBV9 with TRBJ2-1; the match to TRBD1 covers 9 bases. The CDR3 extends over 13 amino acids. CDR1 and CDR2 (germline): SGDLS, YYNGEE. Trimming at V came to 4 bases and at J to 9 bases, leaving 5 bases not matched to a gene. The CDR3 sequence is CASSSDRGLEQFF. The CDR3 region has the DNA TGTGCCAGCAGCTCGGACAGGGGCCTTGAGCAGTTCTTC.

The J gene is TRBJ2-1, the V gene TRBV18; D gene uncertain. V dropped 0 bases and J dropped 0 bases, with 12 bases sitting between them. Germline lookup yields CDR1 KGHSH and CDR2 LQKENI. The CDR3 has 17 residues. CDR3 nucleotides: TGTGCCAGCTCACCACCAAAAGATTACTCCTCCTACAATGAGCAGTTCTTC. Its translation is CASSPPKDYSSYNEQFF.

The CDR3 DNA reads TGCAGCGTTGCTTCGTACACCGGGGAGCTGTTTTTT. Its translation is CSVASYTGELFF. The V call is TRBV29-1, the J call TRBJ2-2; D is uncertain. Per germline, CDR1 SQVTM and CDR2 ANQGSEA. Trimming removed 4 bases at V and 3 bases at J, with 6 bases between. The CDR3 covers 12 residues.

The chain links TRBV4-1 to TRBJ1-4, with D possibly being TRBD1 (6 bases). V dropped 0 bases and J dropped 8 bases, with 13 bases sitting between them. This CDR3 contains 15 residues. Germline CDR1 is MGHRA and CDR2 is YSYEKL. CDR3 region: CASSQDRGGWEKLFF. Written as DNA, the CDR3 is TGCGCCAGCAGCCAAGATAGGGGGGGGTGGGAAAAACTGTTTTTT.

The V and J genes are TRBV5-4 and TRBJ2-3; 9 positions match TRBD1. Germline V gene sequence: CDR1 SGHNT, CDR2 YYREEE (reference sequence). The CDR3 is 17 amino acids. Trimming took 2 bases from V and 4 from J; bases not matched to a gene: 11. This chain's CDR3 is CASSFLLLTGGPDTQYF. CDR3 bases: TGTGCCAGCAGCTTCCTTTTGTTGACAGGGGGTCCAGATACGCAGTATTTT.

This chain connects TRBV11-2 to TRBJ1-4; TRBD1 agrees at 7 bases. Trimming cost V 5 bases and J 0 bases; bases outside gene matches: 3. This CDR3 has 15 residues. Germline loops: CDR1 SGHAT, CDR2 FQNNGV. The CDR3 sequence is CASSRGTATNEKLFF. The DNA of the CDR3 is TGTGCCAGCAGCCGGGGGACAGCAACTAATGAAAAACTGTTTTTT.

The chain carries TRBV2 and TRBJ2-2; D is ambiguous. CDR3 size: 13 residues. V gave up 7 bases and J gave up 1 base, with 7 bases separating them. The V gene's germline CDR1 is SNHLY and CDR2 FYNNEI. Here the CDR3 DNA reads TGTGCCAGCATGGCAGAGAACACCGGGGAGCTGTTTTTT. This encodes CASMAENTGELFF.